This T cell receptor beta chain was captured in a study of CD8 T cells in ankylosing spondylitis. Many counts were recorded for this clonotype. The antigen is not known. Trimming took off 2 bases at V and 4 bases at J, with 17 bases between the two ends. Germline loops: CDR1 PRHDT, CDR2 FYEKMQ (reference sequence). There are 16 residues in the CDR3. TCRdb re-called the 5' RACE reads through MiXCR, storing one row per CDR3 protein. Of over 75,000 distinct CDR3 sequences listed, 7.5% to 9% are singletons. General study results and limits: Earlier work had already found some motif variants in reactive arthritis synovial fluid and blood. Disease-linked clones had a CD8+ phenotype and relatively low frequency in peripheral blood. One TCR beta motif, made up of several highly homologous variants, appeared characteristic of ankylosing spondylitis blood. The study looked at matched synovial fluid samples from ankylosing spondylitis patients. Disease-linked clones were reported to be significantly enriched there.

The V gene is TRBV13, the J gene TRBJ1-2, with a possible D match to TRBD1 (5 bases). The sequence was obtained from a male donor with ankylosing spondylitis or in good health (not recorded which). The sequenced sample consisted of blood, either unsorted or a sorted T cell fraction (not recorded which). CDR3 sequence reads: CASSLLRDVHSYGYTF. CDR3 sequence (DNA): TGTGCCAGCAGCTTATTAAGGGACGTTCACTCCTATGGCTACACCTTC.